This is a list of T cell receptor beta chains from one sample in a study of T cell responses to AZD1222 COVID-19 vaccine. Profiling relied on immunoSEQ multiplex PCR, and the TCRdb table lists in-frame clones only, not all of them. In the table there are approximately 150,000 clones, approximately 90% of which are singletons. Sequenced material: peripheral blood, taken 28 days after the second AZD1222 dose. All receptors derive from an adult who received the AZD1222 COVID-19 vaccine. Each CDR3 is given with its conserved first and last residue. A D gene is named only where the DNA matches it firmly.

TRBV7-2	TRBJ1-5	NA	CASSPDSNQPQHF	TGTGCCAGCAGCCCCGACAGCAATCAGCCCCAGCATTTT
TRBV25-1	TRBJ1-3	NA	CASSPPGGYSGNTIYF	TGTGCCAGCAGTCCTCCCGGGGGTTACTCTGGAAACACCATATATTTT
TRBV9	TRBJ1-1	NA	CASSVVNTEAFF	TGTGCCAGCAGCGTAGTAAACACTGAAGCTTTCTTT
TRBV9	TRBJ1-2	NA	CASSVSGGLTNYGYTF	TGTGCCAGCAGCGTATCTGGGGGCCTCACTAACTATGGCTACACCTTC
TRBV15	TRBJ2-7	TRBD2	CATRNLAGGLHEQYF	TGTGCCACCAGGAATCTAGCGGGAGGGCTCCACGAGCAGTACTTC
TRBV19	TRBJ1-2	TRBD1	CASSIGTGGSYGYTF	TGTGCCAGTAGTATAGGGACAGGGGGAAGCTATGGCTACACCTTC
TRBV28	TRBJ2-6	NA	CASRGEGVGANVLTF	TGTGCCAGCAGAGGCGAGGGGGTTGGGGCCAACGTCCTGACTTTC
TRBV5-1	TRBJ2-2	NA	CASSFGDRGGTGELFF	TGCGCCAGCAGCTTCGGAGATAGGGGAGGCACCGGGGAGCTGTTTTTT
TRBV10-3	TRBJ2-7	NA	CAISEIAYEQYF	TGTGCCATCAGTGAGATTGCCTACGAGCAGTACTTC
TRBV10-3	TRBJ2-2	TRBD1	CAISEQDRQGTGELFF	TGTGCCATCAGTGAGCAGGACCGACAGGGCACCGGGGAGCTGTTTTTT
TRBV11-1	TRBJ1-1	TRBD1	CASSLGAQGVGAEAFF	TGTGCCAGCAGCTTAGGGGCACAGGGGGTTGGGGCTGAAGCTTTCTTT
TRBV6-5	TRBJ2-1	TRBD2	CASSYSGPGGGNEQFF	TGTGCCAGCAGTTACTCGGGTCCGGGAGGGGGAAATGAGCAGTTCTTC
TRBV5-6	TRBJ1-1	NA	CASSFGRMNTEAFF	TGTGCCAGCAGCTTCGGGCGGATGAACACTGAAGCTTTCTTT
TRBV11-2	TRBJ2-2	NA	CASSEEFGNTGELFF	TGTGCCAGCAGTGAAGAGTTCGGTAACACCGGGGAGCTGTTTTTT
TRBV6-6	TRBJ1-5	NA	CASSPSGGQPQHF	TGTGCCAGCAGCCCATCCGGAGGTCAGCCCCAGCATTTT
TRBV7-9	TRBJ2-3	NA	CASSGGRTDTQYF	TGTGCCAGCAGCGGGGGGCGGACAGATACGCAGTATTTT
TRBV11-2	TRBJ1-4	NA	CASSLDMRTNEKLFF	TGTGCCAGCAGCTTAGATATGCGAACTAATGAAAAACTGTTTTTT
TRBV5-4	TRBJ1-2	NA	CASSLVGGTHGYTF	TGTGCCAGCAGCTTGGTCGGGGGAACTCATGGCTACACCTTC